Described below is a single TCR beta chain sequence and its context. Its antigen is unidentified. Blood was drawn once from each donor into heparinised tubes. The draws averaged roughly 120 mL. Sorting with CD45RO/CCR7/CD25/CD127/CD95/CD27 yielded naive, central memory, regulatory and stem-like memory CD4+ cells. This specimen belongs to a study of beta chain features in type 1 diabetes. The trim removed 4 bases at V and 10 bases at J, leaving 14 bases unmatched. Germline V gene data show CDR1 as SGHRS and CDR2 as YFSETQ. The CDR3 totals 16 residues. Overall study results and limits: Shorter TCRB CDR3s, moderately but significantly so, were found in Type 1 diabetes patients in all four CD4+ subsets.

cDNA synthesis used the whole RNA isolate, giving expressed TCRB sequences. Only in-frame clones appear in the TCRdb table, and some are missing; sequencing was by immunoSEQ multiplex PCR. The data contain a few hundred thousand clones, about 32% of them singletons. The sample consisted of naive CD4+ T cells from blood. The gene calls are TRBV5-1 and TRBJ2-1; 10 bases map to TRBD2. The sequence derives from a man aged 18 to 30 in good health. This CDR3 is CASSASGLAGGLEQFF. The CDR3 DNA reads TGCGCCAGCAGCGCCTCCGGCTTAGCGGGAGGCTTAGAGCAGTTCTTC.